The 26 T cell receptor beta chains reported below all come from one sample, sequenced in a study of T-cell reconstitution after alpha-beta-depleted transplantation in children. Preparation of the TCRbeta library involved a method that used unique molecular identifiers. From the PCR reads, TCRdb called clonotypes with MiXCR, one entry per CDR3 protein. The profile shows around 45,000 distinct CDR3 sequences, approximately 52% of them singletons. The sample was peripheral blood, taken before TCRalphabeta/CD19-depleted stem cell transplant. These receptors originate from a boy in the first two years of life with SCID, due to receive a stem cell transplant.

The rearrangement links TRBV7-2 to TRBJ2-3; D call uncertain. Germline assignment: CDR1 SGHTA and CDR2 FQGNSA. CDR3 length equals 14 residues. V lost 5 bases and J 1 base, leaving 10 bases between the germline ends. The CDR3 nucleotides are TGTGCCAGCAGCCCATCCCGGGGCACAGATACGCAGTATTTT. Protein: CASSPSRGTDTQYF. Supplemented by reference TRBV7-2 and TRBJ2-3, the full variable domain reads GAGVSQSPSNKVTEKGKDVELRCDPISGHTALYWYRQSLGQGLEFLIYFQGNSAPDKSGLPSDRFSAERTGGSVSTLTIQRTQQEDSAVYLCASSPSRGTDTQYFGPGTRLTVL.

This clonotype turned up a few times. The chain combines TRBV27 with TRBJ1-2; tentatively, D is TRBD1 (5 bases). Germline V gives CDR1 MNHEY, CDR2 SMNVEV (reference sequence). V was pared by 3 bases and J by 1 base, with 15 bases between. This CDR3 has 16 residues. CDR3 DNA: TGTGCCAGCAGTTTCTTGGGGGATATTAATAACTATGGCTACACCTTC. Translating gives CASSFLGDINNYGYTF.

The V gene is TRBV6-2 or TRBV6-3, the J gene TRBJ1-5; TRBD1 matches 9 bases. V was pared by 6 bases and J by 6 bases, with 6 bases of the junction left unmatched. The germline V gene encodes CDR1 MNHEY and CDR2 SVGEGT. CDR3 length: 14 amino acids. The CDR3 nucleotides are TGTGCCAGCAGAGGGACAGGGATTGTTCAGCCCCAGCATTTT. Protein: CASRGTGIVQPQHF.

The chain has TRBV5-1 and TRBJ2-1; D may match TRBD1 or TRBD2 (5 bases each). Germline CDR1 is SGHRS and CDR2 is YFSETQ. Deletions cut 4 bases from V and 5 bases from J, with 13 bases between. This CDR3 is built from 14 residues. The CDR3 here is CASSPGTYDNEQFF. The CDR3 nucleotides are TGCGCCAGCAGCCCGGGGACCTACGACAATGAGCAGTTCTTC.

This rearrangement joins TRBV7-9 to TRBJ2-7; D gene unclear. The CDR3 sequence is 16 residues long. Looked up from germline, CDR1 is SEHNR and CDR2 is FQNEAQ (reference sequence). V was shortened by 4 bases and J by 0 bases, with 16 bases between the two germline ends. CDR3 nucleotide sequence: TGTGCCAGCAGCTCGCAAACAGCTATACTCTCCTACGAGCAGTACTTC. Its translation is CASSSQTAILSYEQYF.

Details on this clonotype: One end of the junction is discordant with germline, which a read error may explain. This sequence joins TRBV7-3 and TRBJ1-6; 7 nucleotides agree with TRBD1. The CDR3 is 15 residues long. Germline V CDR1 and CDR2: SGHTA, FQGTGA. CDR3 protein: CASSLAGGARSLLHF. The CDR3 DNA reads as TGTGCCAGCAGCCTAGCAGGGGGAGCGAGGTCACTCCTCCACTTT. Combining the CDR3 with reference TRBV7-3 and TRBJ1-6 gives the whole variable domain GAGVSQTPSNKVTEKGKYVELRCDPISGHTALYWYRQSLGQGPEFLIYFQGTGAADDSGLPNDRFFAVRPEGSVSTLKIQRTERGDSAVYLCASSLAGGARSLLHFGNGTRLTVT.

This rearrangement joins TRBV25-1 to TRBJ1-1; D uncertain. Germline V gene lookup returns CDR1 MGHDK and CDR2 SYGVNS. V was trimmed by 5 bases and J by 4 bases, leaving 17 bases between them. CDR3 size: 15 residues. The CDR3 here is CASSKHPESGTEAFF. DNA of the CDR3: TGTGCCAGCAGTAAACATCCGGAGTCGGGCACTGAAGCTTTCTTT.

In its sample, this clonotype was seen a few times. This chain connects TRBV4-1 to TRBJ2-1; a possible D gene is TRBD2 (5 bases). The CDR3 has 13 amino acids. In germline, CDR1 is MGHRA, CDR2 YSYEKL. Trimming shortened V by 0 bases and J by 8 bases, and 8 bases separated the two germline ends. CDR3 sequence reads: CASSQEDSDEQFF. The CDR3 region has the DNA TGCGCCAGCAGCCAAGAGGATAGCGATGAGCAGTTCTTC.

The V call is TRBV7-8, the J call TRBJ2-2; D uncertain. V lost 2 bases and J lost 2, with 9 bases in between. The V gene's germline CDR1 is SGHVS and CDR2 FQNEAQ. The CDR3 covers 15 residues. The CDR3 loop is CASSLRSLNTGELFF. In nucleotides, the CDR3 is TGTGCCAGCAGCTTAAGATCACTTAACACCGGGGAGCTGTTTTTT. The entire variable domain, with the rest obtained from reference TRBV7-8 and TRBJ2-2, is as follows: GAGVSQSPRYKVAKRGQDVALRCDPISGHVSLFWYQQALGQGPEFLTYFQNEAQLDKSGLPSDRFFAERPEGSVSTLKIQRTQQEDSAVYLCASSLRSLNTGELFFGEGSRLTVL.

The rearrangement joins TRBV20-1 to TRBJ2-7; D unresolved. The CDR3 has 11 residues. Per the germline V gene, CDR1 is DFQATT and CDR2 is SNEGSKA (reference sequence). V was cut by 7 bases and J by 1 base, with 8 bases left in between. CDR3 coding DNA: TGCAGTGGCAGGCAGTCCTACGAGCAGTACTTC. Its protein is CSGRQSYEQYF.

This chain uses TRBV2 with TRBJ2-3, with 10 nucleotides matching TRBD2. With 3 bases clipped from V and 4 bases from J, the junction kept 7 bases outside the gene matches. Germline CDR1 is SNHLY and CDR2 is FYNNEI. This CDR3 has 16 residues. The CDR3 reads CASSEAASGGADTQYF. For the CDR3, the DNA is TGTGCCAGCAGTGAGGCGGCTAGCGGGGGAGCAGATACGCAGTATTTT. The variable domain in full, completed from reference TRBV2 and TRBJ2-3, reads EPEVTQTPSHQVTQMGQEVILRCVPISNHLYFYWYRQILGQKVEFLVSFYNNEISEKSEIFDDQFSVERPDGSNFTLKIRSTKLEDSAMYFCASSEAASGGADTQYFGPGTRLTVL.

V usage is TRBV5-5 and J usage is TRBJ2-1, with a tentative D call TRBD2 (5 bases). Deletions cut 6 bases from V and 4 bases from J, with 11 bases between. The germline gives CDR1 SGHKS, CDR2 YYEKEE (reference sequence). The CDR3 runs to 13 residues. CDR3 sequence reads: CASTLARYNEQFF. The CDR3 nucleotides are TGTGCCAGCACCTTAGCGAGATACAATGAGCAGTTCTTC.

This clonotype came up once. The chain combines TRBV19 with TRBJ1-2, with a weak D call TRBD1 (6 bases). Germline assignment: CDR1 LNHDA and CDR2 SQIVND (reference sequence). CDR3 size: 14 residues. Trimming removed 5 bases from V and 2 bases from J, with 12 bases in between. DNA for the CDR3: TGTGCCAGTAGTTGGAGGCAGGGGAACTATGGCTACACCTTC. Protein: CASSWRQGNYGYTF.

This clonotype came up a few times. The chain's CDR3 is CASSLTSGYGYTF. In DNA form, the CDR3 reads TGTGCCAGCAGCTTAACGAGCGGCTATGGCTACACCTTC. V usage is TRBV7-9 and J usage is TRBJ1-2; D is undetermined. The V gene lost 2 bases and the J gene lost 4 bases, with 8 bases spanning the gap. Germline loops: CDR1 SEHNR, CDR2 FQNEAQ (reference sequence). The CDR3 runs 13 residues.

The chain couples TRBV2 to TRBJ2-3; TRBD2 matches at 13 bases. Germline loops: CDR1 SNHLY, CDR2 FYNNEI. This CDR3 region has 16 residues. The V gene end was trimmed by 0 bases and the J gene end by 7 bases; junction bases not matched to a gene: 4. For the CDR3, the DNA is TGTGCCAGCAGTGAAGCCCGACTAGCGGGGGGTAATACGCAGTATTTT. Its translation is CASSEARLAGGNTQYF.

This clonotype appeared many times. The chain has TRBV7-6 and TRBJ2-1; tentatively, D is TRBD2 (7 bases). V was clipped by 0 bases and J by 6 bases, with 9 bases between them. The CDR3 loop spans 14 amino acids. Germline assignment: CDR1 SGHVS and CDR2 FNYEAQ. CDR3 protein: CASSLAGGRNEQFF. CDR3 sequence (DNA): TGTGCCAGCAGCTTAGCGGGGGGGCGCAATGAGCAGTTCTTC.

This clonotype was counted many times. The chain combines TRBV6-1 with TRBJ2-7; 7 positions match TRBD1. Germline V gene lookup returns CDR1 MNHNS and CDR2 SASEGT. Germline trimming cut 4 bases from V and 7 bases from J; bases unmatched to any gene: 7. This CDR3 is built from 13 residues. Here the CDR3 DNA reads TGTGCCAGCAGTGGGACAGGAGCCTCAGAGCAGTACTTC. It translates to CASSGTGASEQYF.

This sequence joins TRBV6-6 and TRBJ1-1; D not certain. CDR3 length equals 12 residues. The V and J ends lost 6 bases and 6 bases respectively, with 11 bases between them. The V gene's germline CDR1 is MNHNY and CDR2 SVGAGI (reference sequence). As DNA, the CDR3 is TGTGCCAGCAGCCTTGGACGGCCTGAAGCTTTCTTT. This codes for CASSLGRPEAFF.

The chain is built from TRBV7-8 and TRBJ2-2; unclear D gene. V lost 0 bases to trimming and J lost 7 bases, with 9 bases between them. Germline-derived CDR1 and CDR2 are SGHVS and FQNEAQ. CDR3 length: 14 amino acids. This CDR3 is CASSLARVSGELFF. CDR3 coding DNA: TGTGCCAGCAGCTTAGCACGCGTGAGCGGGGAGCTGTTTTTT.

This chain links TRBV7-2 with TRBJ2-5; D possibly corresponds to TRBD2 (5 bases). The V and J ends lost 1 base and 7 bases respectively, with 10 bases between them. Germline CDR1 and CDR2: SGHTA and FQGNSA. There are 13 residues in the CDR3. The CDR3 region is CASSLGLSATQYF. CDR3 in DNA: TGTGCCAGCAGCTTAGGTCTTAGCGCGACCCAGTACTTC.

The gene calls are TRBV5-1 and TRBJ2-1, with D possibly being TRBD2 (5 bases). The germline CDR1 and CDR2 sequences are SGHRS and YFSETQ. Between the trimmed V and J ends, which lost 0 bases and 0 bases, there was a span of 10 bases. This CDR3 has 16 amino acids. The CDR3 nucleotides read TGCGCCAGCAGCTTGGACAGCGGCAGCTCCTACAATGAGCAGTTCTTC. The encoded protein is CASSLDSGSSYNEQFF. Filled out from reference TRBV5-1 and TRBJ2-1, the complete variable domain reads KAGVTQTPRYLIKTRGQQVTLSCSPISGHRSVSWYQQTPGQGLQFLFEYFSETQRNKGNFPGRFSGRQFSNSRSEMNVSTLELGDSALYLCASSLDSGSSYNEQFFGPGTRLTVL.

The J gene is TRBJ2-7, the V gene TRBV7-8; the D is unclear. This CDR3 has 14 residues. The germline V gene encodes CDR1 SGHVS and CDR2 FQNEAQ. Trimming removed 1 base at V and 0 bases at J, with 7 bases between. The CDR3 region has the DNA TGTGCCAGCAGCTTAGGTCAGGCCTCCTACGAGCAGTACTTC. Translating it yields CASSLGQASYEQYF.

J is TRBJ1-1 and V is TRBV3-1; a possible D gene is TRBD1 (6 bases). Trimming shortened V by 1 base and J by 4 bases, and 10 bases separated the two germline ends. Germline V lookup: CDR1 LGHDT, CDR2 YNNKEL (reference sequence). This CDR3 is built from 14 residues. The CDR3 loop reads CASSQGQGGTEAFF. In DNA form, the CDR3 reads TGTGCCAGCAGCCAAGGGCAAGGGGGCACTGAAGCTTTCTTT.

This chain connects TRBV4-2 to TRBJ1-1; tentatively, D is TRBD1 (6 bases). The CDR3 loop spans 14 amino acids. V was shortened by 2 bases and J by 8 bases, with 15 bases between the two germline ends. Germline CDR1 LGHNA, CDR2 YNFKEQ. CDR3 nucleotides: TGTGCCAGCAGCCAAACCACAGGGCCACGGGAAGCTTTCTTT. It translates to CASSQTTGPREAFF.

CDR3 amino acids: CASSLGLLSNEQFF. The CDR3, as DNA: TGCGCCAGCAGCCTGGGACTCCTCTCCAATGAGCAGTTCTTC. The rearrangement uses TRBV4-1 and TRBJ2-1; D might be TRBD2 (6 bases). Germline V CDR1 and CDR2: MGHRA, YSYEKL. The V and J ends lost 4 bases and 6 bases respectively, with 13 bases between them. CDR3 length: 14 residues.

This clonotype was recorded once. The J gene is TRBJ2-1, the V gene TRBV10-3; tentatively, D is TRBD1 or TRBD2 (5 bases each). The better agreement between TRBJ2-7 and the DNA end casts doubt on the J call. The CDR3 runs to 11 residues. Germline assignment: CDR1 ENHRY and CDR2 SYGVKD. CDR3 bases: TGTGCCACGGGACCGAACTACGAGCAGTACTTC. Translating gives CATGPNYEQYF.